This T cell receptor beta chain emerged from a study of a mutant IDH1 vaccine in newly diagnosed glioma. Overall study: Initiation of the vaccine course occurred 4-6 weeks after radiotherapy alone, or alongside temozolomide cycles. Week 35 was assigned to visit V12, and week 47 was assigned to visit V13.

Noted time point: week 35, safety follow-up. Vaccination used 300 ug of mutant IDH1 20-mer peptide per dose, with topical imiquimod. Sequencing was performed with immunoSEQ multiplex PCR; in TCRdb, only in-frame clones are kept and a portion is missing. The sample has 35,000 to 55,000 clones, 81% seen once. The germline CDR1 and CDR2 sequences are SGHRS and YFSETQ. The CDR3 sequence is 16 residues long. V lost 5 bases and J lost 5, with 20 bases in between. This clone appeared a single time. Its specificity is unknown. The TCR originated in a woman between 40 and 55 years old with glioma. Some clones in this sample may be carry-over from other donors' samples. This sequence joins TRBV5-1 and TRBJ1-5; D uncertain. The specimen comprised PBMCs, sampled from a glioma patient whose treatment included an IDH1 peptide vaccine. The CDR3: CASRPEPAAEYQPQHF. In nucleotides, the CDR3 is TGCGCCAGCAGGCCTGAACCGGCGGCTGAGTATCAGCCCCAGCATTTT.